Reported below is one T cell receptor beta chain. What it binds is not known. This entry is derived from a study of T-cell reconstitution after alpha-beta-depleted transplantation in children. Findings of the study overall: Surviving thymic progenitors and recipient T cells were the source of high TCRbeta diversity at day 60 in some patients. By about two months after transplant, alpha-beta T cells reportedly arose from several hundred graft clones that had expanded. Fresh T-cell production supplied most of the T-cell counts and diversity seen one year after transplant.

This CDR3 has 13 amino acids. Germline V gives CDR1 LGHDT, CDR2 YNNKEL (reference sequence). V gave up 6 bases and J gave up 9 bases, with 15 bases separating them. This sample's TCRbeta library carried unique molecular identifier barcodes. MiXCR, run by TCRdb on the PCR reads, gives a single entry per CDR3 protein. The sample records 450,000 to 700,000 distinct CDR3 sequences, about a quarter being singletons. Sequencing used PBMCs, obtained before TCRalphabeta/CD19-depleted stem cell transplant. The sequence was obtained from a boy under two years old with Wiskott-Aldrich syndrome, due to receive a stem cell transplant. The rearrangement links TRBV3-1 to TRBJ2-1; D is perhaps TRBD2 (6 bases). CDR3 sequence: CASRGGKRGEQFF. In DNA form, the CDR3 reads TGTGCCAGCAGGGGGGGAAAGAGAGGTGAGCAGTTCTTC.